The next 7 T cell receptor beta chains were all read from a single sample in a study of human T cells and chemical hapten exposure. Time point of the sample: patch test 2, 6 weeks after DPC sensitization. Specified treatment: therapeutic diphenylcyclopropenone sensitization with weekly scalp DPC. TCRdb reprocessed the RACE reads with MiXCR, giving one entry per CDR3 protein. The table shows hundreds of thousands of distinct CDR3 sequences, with more than 5% occurring only once. This material consisted of whole blood, taken in connection with sensitization to the hapten diphenylcyclopropenone (DPC). The source of these receptors is a woman between 18 and 29 years old with alopecia areata. Some clones in this sample may be carry-over from other donors' samples.

This clonotype was picked up many times. The chain joins TRBV20-1 to TRBJ1-2; a weak D match, TRBD1 (5 bases). This CDR3 contains 14 residues. V gave up 3 bases and J gave up 2 bases, with 13 bases separating them. Per germline, CDR1 DFQATT and CDR2 SNEGSKA (reference sequence). The chain's CDR3 is CSASQGLLNYGYTF. CDR3 nucleotide sequence: TGCAGTGCTAGTCAGGGACTCCTCAACTATGGCTACACCTTC.

By sample fraction, this clonotype is medium-sized (0.01 to 0.1%). The genes are TRBV20-1 and TRBJ1-6; 8 nucleotides align to TRBD1. V gave up 6 bases and J gave up 6 bases; unmatched junction bases: 10. The CDR3 consists of 15 residues. Germline V CDR1 and CDR2: DFQATT, SNEGSKA (reference sequence). The CDR3 sequence is CSAPTGETPNSPLHF. The CDR3 DNA reads as TGCAGTGCCCCGACAGGGGAGACCCCTAATTCACCCCTCCACTTT.

In this sample, this clonotype turned up a few times. This chain connects TRBV11-2 to TRBJ2-2; 13 nucleotides line up with TRBD2. The CDR3 contains 19 residues. Germline CDR1 SGHAT, CDR2 FQNNGV. J was trimmed by 3 bases and V by 6 bases; bases with no gene match: 13. DNA of the CDR3: TGTGCCAGCAGTTATGCCTGGGGGACTAGCGGGGTGGACACCGGGGAGCTGTTTTTT. Translated, it gives CASSYAWGTSGVDTGELFF.

The chain is built from TRBV6-6 and TRBJ2-7; 8 bases align to TRBD2. CDR3 length: 14 amino acids. Germline assignment: CDR1 MNHNY and CDR2 SVGAGI (reference sequence). V lost 7 bases and J lost 2; bases outside the gene matches: 7. CDR3 nucleotide sequence: TGTGCCAGCACATCCAGCGGGGGTACCTACGAGCAGTACTTC. It is translated as CASTSSGGTYEQYF.

This clonotype showed up many times. This rearrangement joins TRBV27 to TRBJ2-3; maybe TRBD1 (6 bases). CDR1 is MNHEY and CDR2 is SMNVEV in the germline V gene (reference sequence). V lost 2 bases and J 6 bases, leaving 15 bases between the germline ends. CDR3 length equals 15 residues. The CDR3 DNA sequence: TGTGCCAGCAGTTTAGCTGGGGGCTTCGGGGATACGCAGTATTTT. Protein sequence: CASSLAGGFGDTQYF.

In its sample, this clonotype was seen a few times. The chain joins TRBV7-9 to TRBJ1-6; no clear D. Germline-derived CDR1 and CDR2 are SEHNR and FQNEAQ (reference sequence). The CDR3 runs to 14 residues. V dropped 2 bases and J dropped 8 bases, with 10 bases sitting between them. The chain's CDR3 is CASSLRADYSPLHF. For the CDR3, the DNA is TGTGCCAGCAGCTTAAGAGCAGATTATTCACCCCTCCACTTT. Filled out from reference TRBV7-9 and TRBJ1-6, the complete variable domain reads DTGVSQNPRHKITKRGQNVTFRCDPISEHNRLYWYRQTLGQGPEFLTYFQNEAQLEKSRLLSDRFSAERPKGSFSTLEIQRTEQGDSAMYLCASSLRADYSPLHFGNGTRLTVT.

This clonotype was recorded at least ten times. V is TRBV7-9 and J is TRBJ1-3, with D hard to call. Trimming removed 5 bases from V and 0 bases from J, with 17 bases in between. This CDR3 is 17 amino acids long. Germline CDR1 reads SEHNR; CDR2 reads FQNEAQ (reference sequence). The CDR3 region is CASSPRLTPRSGNTIYF. As DNA, the CDR3 is TGTGCCAGCAGCCCGCGTTTGACACCCCGCTCTGGAAACACCATATATTTT. Variable domain in full (rest from reference TRBV7-9 and TRBJ1-3): DTGVSQNPRHKITKRGQNVTFRCDPISEHNRLYWYRQTLGQGPEFLTYFQNEAQLEKSRLLSDRFSAERPKGSFSTLEIQRTEQGDSAMYLCASSPRLTPRSGNTIYFGEGSWLTVV.